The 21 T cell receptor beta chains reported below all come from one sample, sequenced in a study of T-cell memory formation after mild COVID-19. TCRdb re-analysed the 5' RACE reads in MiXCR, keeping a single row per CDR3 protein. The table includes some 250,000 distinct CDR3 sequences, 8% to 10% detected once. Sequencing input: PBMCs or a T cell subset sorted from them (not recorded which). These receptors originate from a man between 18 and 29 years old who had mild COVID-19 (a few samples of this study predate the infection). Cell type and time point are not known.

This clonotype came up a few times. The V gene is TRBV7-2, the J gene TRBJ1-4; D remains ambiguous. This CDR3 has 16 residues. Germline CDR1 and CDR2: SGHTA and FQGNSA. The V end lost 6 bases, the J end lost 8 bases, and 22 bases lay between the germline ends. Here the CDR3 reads CASRAYSGAGPEKLFF. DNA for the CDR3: TGTGCCAGCAGAGCTTATTCTGGCGCTGGACCCGAAAAACTGTTTTTT.

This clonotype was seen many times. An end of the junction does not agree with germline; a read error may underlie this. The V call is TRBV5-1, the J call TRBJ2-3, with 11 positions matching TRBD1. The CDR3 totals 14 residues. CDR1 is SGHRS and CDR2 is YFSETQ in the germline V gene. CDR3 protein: CASSSGQGADTQYF. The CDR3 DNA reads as TGTGCCAGCAGCTCCGGACAGGGGGCGGATACGCAGTATTTT.

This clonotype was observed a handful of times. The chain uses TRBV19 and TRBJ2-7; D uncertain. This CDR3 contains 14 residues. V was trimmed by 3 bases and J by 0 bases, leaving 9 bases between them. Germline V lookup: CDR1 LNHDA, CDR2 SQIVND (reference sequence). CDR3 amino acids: CASSMSHFSYEQYF. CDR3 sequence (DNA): TGTGCCAGTAGTATGAGTCACTTCTCCTACGAGCAGTACTTC. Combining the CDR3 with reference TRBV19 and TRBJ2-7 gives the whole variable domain DGGITQSPKYLFRKEGQNVTLSCEQNLNHDAMYWYRQDPGQGLRLIYYSQIVNDFQKGDIAEGYSVSREKKESFPLTVTSAQKNPTAFYLCASSMSHFSYEQYFGPGTRLTVT.

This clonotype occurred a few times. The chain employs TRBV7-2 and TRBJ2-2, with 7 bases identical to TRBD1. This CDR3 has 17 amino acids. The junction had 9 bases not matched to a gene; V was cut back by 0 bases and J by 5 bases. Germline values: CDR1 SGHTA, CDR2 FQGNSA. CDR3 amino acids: CASSLASLQGRTGELFF. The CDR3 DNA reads TGTGCCAGCAGCTTAGCCTCACTACAGGGGCGGACCGGGGAGCTGTTTTTT.

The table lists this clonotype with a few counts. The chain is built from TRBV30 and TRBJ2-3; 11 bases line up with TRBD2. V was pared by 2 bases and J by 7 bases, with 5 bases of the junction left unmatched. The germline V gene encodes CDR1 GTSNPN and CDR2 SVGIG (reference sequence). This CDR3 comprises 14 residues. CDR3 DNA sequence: TGTGCCTGGAGTACTAGCGGGGGTTTTAATACGCAGTATTTT. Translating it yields CAWSTSGGFNTQYF.

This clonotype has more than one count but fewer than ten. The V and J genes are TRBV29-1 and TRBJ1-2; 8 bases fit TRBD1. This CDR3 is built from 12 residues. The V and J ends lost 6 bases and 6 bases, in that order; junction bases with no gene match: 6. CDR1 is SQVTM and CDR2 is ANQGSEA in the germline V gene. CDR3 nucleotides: TGCAGCGTGGACAGGGTTTTTAATGGCTACACCTTC. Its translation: CSVDRVFNGYTF.

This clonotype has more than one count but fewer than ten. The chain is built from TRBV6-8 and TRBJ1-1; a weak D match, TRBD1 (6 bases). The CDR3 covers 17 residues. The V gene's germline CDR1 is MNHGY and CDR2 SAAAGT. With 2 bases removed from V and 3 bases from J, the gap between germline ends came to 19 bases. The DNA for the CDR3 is TGTGCCAGCAGTTACCTTTTCGTGGGGGGCGGCGACACTGAAGCTTTCTTT. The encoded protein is CASSYLFVGGGDTEAFF.

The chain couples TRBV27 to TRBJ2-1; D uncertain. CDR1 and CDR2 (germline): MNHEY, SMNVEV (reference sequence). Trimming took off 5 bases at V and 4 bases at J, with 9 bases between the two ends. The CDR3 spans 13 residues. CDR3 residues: CASSPNQYNEQFF. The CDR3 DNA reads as TGTGCCAGCAGTCCAAATCAGTACAATGAGCAGTTCTTC.

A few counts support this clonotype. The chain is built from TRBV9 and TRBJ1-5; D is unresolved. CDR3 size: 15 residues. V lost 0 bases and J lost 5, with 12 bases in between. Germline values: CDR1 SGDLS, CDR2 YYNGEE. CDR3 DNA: TGTGCCAGCAGCGTAGGAGCCACGGGCGATCAGCCCCAGCATTTT. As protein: CASSVGATGDQPQHF.

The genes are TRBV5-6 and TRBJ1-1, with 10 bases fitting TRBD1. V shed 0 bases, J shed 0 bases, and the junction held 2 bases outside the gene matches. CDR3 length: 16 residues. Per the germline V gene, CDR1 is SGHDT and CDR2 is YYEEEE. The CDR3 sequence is CASSLVGTGVNTEAFF. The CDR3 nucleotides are TGTGCCAGCAGCTTGGTAGGGACAGGGGTGAACACTGAAGCTTTCTTT. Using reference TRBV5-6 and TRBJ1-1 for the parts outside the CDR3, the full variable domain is DAGVTQSPTHLIKTRGQQVTLRCSPKSGHDTVSWYQQALGQGPQFIFQYYEEEERQRGNFPDRFSGHQFPNYSSELNVNALLLGDSALYLCASSLVGTGVNTEAFFGQGTRLTVV.

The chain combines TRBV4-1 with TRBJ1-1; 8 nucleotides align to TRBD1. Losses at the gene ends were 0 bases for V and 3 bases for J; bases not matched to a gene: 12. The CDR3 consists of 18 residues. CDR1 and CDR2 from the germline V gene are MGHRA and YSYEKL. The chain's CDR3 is CASSQEGRGLGEDTEAFF. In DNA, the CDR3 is TGCGCCAGCAGCCAAGAGGGCAGGGGGCTGGGGGAGGACACTGAAGCTTTCTTT.

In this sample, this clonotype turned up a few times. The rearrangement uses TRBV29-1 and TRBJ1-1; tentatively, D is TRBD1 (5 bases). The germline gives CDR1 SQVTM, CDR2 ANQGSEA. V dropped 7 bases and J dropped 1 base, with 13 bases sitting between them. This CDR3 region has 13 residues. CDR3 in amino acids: CSATTGPNTEAFF. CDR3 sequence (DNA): TGCAGCGCCACGACGGGACCGAACACTGAAGCTTTCTTT.

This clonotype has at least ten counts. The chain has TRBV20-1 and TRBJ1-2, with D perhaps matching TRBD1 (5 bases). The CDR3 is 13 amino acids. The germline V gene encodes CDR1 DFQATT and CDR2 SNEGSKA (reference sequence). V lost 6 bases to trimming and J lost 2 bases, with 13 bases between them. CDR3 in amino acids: CSASPPGNYGYTF. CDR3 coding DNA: TGCAGTGCCTCTCCCCCAGGGAACTATGGCTACACCTTC.

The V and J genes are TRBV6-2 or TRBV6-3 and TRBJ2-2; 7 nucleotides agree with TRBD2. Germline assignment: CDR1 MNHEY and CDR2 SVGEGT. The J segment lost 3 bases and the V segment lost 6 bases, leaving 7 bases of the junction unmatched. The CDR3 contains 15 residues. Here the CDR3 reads CASRRGGSYTGELFF. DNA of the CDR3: TGTGCCAGCAGAAGGGGCGGGAGTTACACCGGGGAGCTGTTTTTT.

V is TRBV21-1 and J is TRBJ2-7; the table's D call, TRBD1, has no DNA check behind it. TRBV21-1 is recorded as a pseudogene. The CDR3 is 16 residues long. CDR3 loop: CASSKDPGHRLHEQYV. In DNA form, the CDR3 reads TGTGCCAGCAGCAAAGATCCGGGACATCGACTTCACGAGCAGTACGTC.

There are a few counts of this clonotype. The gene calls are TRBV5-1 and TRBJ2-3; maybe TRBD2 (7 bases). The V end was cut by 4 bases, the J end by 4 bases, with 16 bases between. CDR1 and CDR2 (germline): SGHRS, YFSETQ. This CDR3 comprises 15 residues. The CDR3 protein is CASSPSGGRADTQYF. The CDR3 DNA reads TGCGCCAGCAGCCCATCGGGGGGCCGGGCAGATACGCAGTATTTT.

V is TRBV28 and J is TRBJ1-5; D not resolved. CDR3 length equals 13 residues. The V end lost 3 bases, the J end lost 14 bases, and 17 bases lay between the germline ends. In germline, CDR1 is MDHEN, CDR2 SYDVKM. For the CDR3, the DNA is TGTGCCAGCAGTTTTCCTTCCTCGCCATGGGAGCATTTT. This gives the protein CASSFPSSPWEHF. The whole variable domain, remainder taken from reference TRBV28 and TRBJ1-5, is DVKVTQSSRYLVKRTGEKVFLECVQDMDHENMFWYRQDPGLGLRLIYFSYDVKMKEKGDIPEGYSVSREKKERFSLILESASTNQTSMYLCASSFPSSPWEHFGDGTRLSIL.

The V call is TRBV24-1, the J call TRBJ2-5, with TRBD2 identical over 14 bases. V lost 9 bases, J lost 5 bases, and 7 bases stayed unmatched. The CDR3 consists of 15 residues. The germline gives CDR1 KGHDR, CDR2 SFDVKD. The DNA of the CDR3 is TGTGCCACCGAAGGGACTAGCGGGGGCCGGGAGACCCAGTACTTC. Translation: CATEGTSGGRETQYF.

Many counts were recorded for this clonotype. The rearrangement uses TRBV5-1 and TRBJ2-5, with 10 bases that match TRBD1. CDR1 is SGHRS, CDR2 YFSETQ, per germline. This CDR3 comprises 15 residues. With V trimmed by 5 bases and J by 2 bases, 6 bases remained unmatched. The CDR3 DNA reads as TGCGCCAGCAGGAGGACAGGGGGTATTCAAGAGACCCAGTACTTC. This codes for CASRRTGGIQETQYF.

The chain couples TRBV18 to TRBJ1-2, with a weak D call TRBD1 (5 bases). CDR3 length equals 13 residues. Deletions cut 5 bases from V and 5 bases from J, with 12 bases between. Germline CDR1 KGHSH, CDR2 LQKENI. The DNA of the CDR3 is TGTGCCAGCTCAGGGGCAGGAGCGTATGGCTACACCTTC. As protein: CASSGAGAYGYTF.

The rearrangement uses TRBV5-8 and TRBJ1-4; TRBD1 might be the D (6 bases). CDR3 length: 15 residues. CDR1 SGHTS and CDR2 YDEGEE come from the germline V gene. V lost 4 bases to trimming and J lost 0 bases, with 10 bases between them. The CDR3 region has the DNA TGTGCCAGCAGCCCAAGGACAGCAACTAATGAAAAACTGTTTTTT. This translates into CASSPRTATNEKLFF.